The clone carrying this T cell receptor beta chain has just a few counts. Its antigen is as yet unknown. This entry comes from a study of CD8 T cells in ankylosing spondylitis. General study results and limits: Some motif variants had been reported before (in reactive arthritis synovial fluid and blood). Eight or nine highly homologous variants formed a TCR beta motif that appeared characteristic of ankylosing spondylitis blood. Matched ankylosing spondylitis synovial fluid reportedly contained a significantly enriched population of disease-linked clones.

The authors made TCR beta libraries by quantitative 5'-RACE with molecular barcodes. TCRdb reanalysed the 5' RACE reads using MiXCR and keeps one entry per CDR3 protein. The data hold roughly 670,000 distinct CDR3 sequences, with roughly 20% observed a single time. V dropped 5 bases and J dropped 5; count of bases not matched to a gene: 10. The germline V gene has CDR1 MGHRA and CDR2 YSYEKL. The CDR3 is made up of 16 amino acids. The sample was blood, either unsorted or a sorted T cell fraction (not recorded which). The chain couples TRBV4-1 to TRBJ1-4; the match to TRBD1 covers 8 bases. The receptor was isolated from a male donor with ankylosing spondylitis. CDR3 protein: CASSSPRQGRNEKLFF. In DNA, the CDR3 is TGCGCCAGCAGCTCACCCAGACAGGGGAGAAATGAAAAACTGTTTTTT.